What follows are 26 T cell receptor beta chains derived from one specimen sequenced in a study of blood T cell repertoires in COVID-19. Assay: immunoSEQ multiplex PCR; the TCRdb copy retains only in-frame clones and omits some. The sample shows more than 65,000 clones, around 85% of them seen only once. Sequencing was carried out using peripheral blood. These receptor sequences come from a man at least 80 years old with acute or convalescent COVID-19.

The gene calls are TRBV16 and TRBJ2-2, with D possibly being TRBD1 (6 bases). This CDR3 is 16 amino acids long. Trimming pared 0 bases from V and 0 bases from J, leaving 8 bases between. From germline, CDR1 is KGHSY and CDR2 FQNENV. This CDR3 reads CASSQSYRANTGELFF. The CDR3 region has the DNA TGTGCCAGCAGCCAATCATACAGGGCGAACACCGGGGAGCTGTTTTTT.

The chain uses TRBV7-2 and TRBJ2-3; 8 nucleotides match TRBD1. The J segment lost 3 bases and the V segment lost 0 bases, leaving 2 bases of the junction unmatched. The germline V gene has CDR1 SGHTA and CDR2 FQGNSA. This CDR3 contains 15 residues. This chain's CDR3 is CASSLARGLTDTQYF. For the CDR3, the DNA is TGTGCCAGCAGCTTAGCCAGGGGGCTGACAGATACGCAGTATTTT.

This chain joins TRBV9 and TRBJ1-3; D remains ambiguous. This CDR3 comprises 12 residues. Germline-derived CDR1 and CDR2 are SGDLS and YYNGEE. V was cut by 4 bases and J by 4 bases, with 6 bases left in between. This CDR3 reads CASSPRGNTIYF. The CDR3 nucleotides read TGTGCCAGCAGCCCCAGGGGAAACACCATATATTTT.

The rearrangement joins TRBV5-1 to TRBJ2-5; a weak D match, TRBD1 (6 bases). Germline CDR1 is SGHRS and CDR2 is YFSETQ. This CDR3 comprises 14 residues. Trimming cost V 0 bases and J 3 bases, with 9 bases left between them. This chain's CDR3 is CASSLGDTKETQYF. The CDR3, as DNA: TGCGCCAGCAGCTTGGGGGACACGAAAGAGACCCAGTACTTC.

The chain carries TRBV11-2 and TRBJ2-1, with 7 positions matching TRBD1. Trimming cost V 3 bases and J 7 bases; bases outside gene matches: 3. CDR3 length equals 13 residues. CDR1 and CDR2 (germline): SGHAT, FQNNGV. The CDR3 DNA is TGTGCCAGCAGCTTTTACAGGGGTAATGAGCAGTTCTTC. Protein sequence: CASSFYRGNEQFF.

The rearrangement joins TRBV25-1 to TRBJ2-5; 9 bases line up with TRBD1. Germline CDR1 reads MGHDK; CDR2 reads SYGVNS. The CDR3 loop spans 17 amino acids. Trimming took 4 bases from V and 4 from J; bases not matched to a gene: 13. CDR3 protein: CASSAGGQGGLRETQYF. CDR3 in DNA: TGTGCCAGCAGTGCGGGGGGACAGGGAGGGCTTAGAGAGACCCAGTACTTC.

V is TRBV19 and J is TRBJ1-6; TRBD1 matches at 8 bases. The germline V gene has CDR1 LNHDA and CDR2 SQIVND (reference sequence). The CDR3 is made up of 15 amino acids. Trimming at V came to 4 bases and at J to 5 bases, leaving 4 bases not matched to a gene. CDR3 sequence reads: CASSRSGQDNSPLHF. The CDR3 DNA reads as TGTGCCAGTAGTAGGTCGGGACAGGATAATTCACCCCTCCACTTT.

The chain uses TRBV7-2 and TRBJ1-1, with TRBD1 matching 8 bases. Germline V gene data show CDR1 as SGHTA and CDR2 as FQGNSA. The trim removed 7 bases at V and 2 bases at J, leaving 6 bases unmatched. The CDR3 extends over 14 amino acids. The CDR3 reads CASTPDRGNTEAFF. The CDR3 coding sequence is TGTGCCAGCACCCCAGACAGGGGAAACACTGAAGCTTTCTTT.

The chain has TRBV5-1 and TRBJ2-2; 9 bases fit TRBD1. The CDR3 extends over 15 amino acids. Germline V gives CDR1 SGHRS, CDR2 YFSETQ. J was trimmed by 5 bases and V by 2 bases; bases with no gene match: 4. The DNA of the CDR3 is TGCGCCAGCAGCTTACAGGGGGCGCAGACCGGGGAGCTGTTTTTT. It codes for CASSLQGAQTGELFF. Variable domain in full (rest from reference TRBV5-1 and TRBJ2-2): KAGVTQTPRYLIKTRGQQVTLSCSPISGHRSVSWYQQTPGQGLQFLFEYFSETQRNKGNFPGRFSGRQFSNSRSEMNVSTLELGDSALYLCASSLQGAQTGELFFGEGSRLTVL.

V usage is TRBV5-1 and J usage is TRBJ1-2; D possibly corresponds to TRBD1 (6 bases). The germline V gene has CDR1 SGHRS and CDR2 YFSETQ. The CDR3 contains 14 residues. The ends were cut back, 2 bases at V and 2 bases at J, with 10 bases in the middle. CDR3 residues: CASSFDRTNYGYTF. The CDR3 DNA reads TGCGCCAGCAGCTTCGACAGGACAAACTATGGCTACACCTTC.

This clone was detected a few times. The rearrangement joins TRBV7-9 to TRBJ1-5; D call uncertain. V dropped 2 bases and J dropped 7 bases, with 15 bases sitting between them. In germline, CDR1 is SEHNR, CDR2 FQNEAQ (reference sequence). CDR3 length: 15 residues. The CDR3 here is CASSLSSGIRQPQHF. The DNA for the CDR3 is TGTGCCAGCAGCTTAAGTTCGGGAATCCGGCAGCCCCAGCATTTT.

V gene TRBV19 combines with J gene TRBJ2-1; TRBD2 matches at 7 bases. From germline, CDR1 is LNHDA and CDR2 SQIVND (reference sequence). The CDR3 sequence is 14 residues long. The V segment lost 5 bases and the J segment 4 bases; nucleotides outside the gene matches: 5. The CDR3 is CASSQPSGYNEQFF. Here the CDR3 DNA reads TGTGCCAGTAGTCAACCTAGCGGATACAATGAGCAGTTCTTC. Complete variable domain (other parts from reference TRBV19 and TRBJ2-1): DGGITQSPKYLFRKEGQNVTLSCEQNLNHDAMYWYRQDPGQGLRLIYYSQIVNDFQKGDIAEGYSVSREKKESFPLTVTSAQKNPTAFYLCASSQPSGYNEQFFGPGTRLTVL.

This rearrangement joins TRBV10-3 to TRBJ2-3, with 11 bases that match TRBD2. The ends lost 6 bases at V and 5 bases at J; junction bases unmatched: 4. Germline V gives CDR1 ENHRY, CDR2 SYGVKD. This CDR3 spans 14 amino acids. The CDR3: CAIRTSGAVDTQYF. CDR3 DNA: TGTGCCATCAGGACTAGCGGGGCGGTAGATACGCAGTATTTT.

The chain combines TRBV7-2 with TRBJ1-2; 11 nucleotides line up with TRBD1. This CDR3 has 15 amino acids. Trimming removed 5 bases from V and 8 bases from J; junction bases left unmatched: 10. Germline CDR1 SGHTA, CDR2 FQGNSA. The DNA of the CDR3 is TGTGCCAGCAGCCTAACAGGAGGACAGGGGGCAGGCTACACCTTC. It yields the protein CASSLTGGQGAGYTF.

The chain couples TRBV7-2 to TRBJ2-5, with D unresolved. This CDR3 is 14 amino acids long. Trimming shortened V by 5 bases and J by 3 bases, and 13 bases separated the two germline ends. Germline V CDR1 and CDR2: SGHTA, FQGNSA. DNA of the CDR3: TGTGCCAGCAGCGGAACCGGCGGAGAAGAGACCCAGTACTTC. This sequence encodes CASSGTGGEETQYF.

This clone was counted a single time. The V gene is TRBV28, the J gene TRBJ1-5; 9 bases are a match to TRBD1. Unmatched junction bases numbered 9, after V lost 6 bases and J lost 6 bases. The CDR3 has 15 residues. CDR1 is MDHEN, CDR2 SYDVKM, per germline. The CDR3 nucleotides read TGTGCCAGCAGCTTTGAGGGACAGGGCCTTCAGCCCCAGCATTTT. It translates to CASSFEGQGLQPQHF.

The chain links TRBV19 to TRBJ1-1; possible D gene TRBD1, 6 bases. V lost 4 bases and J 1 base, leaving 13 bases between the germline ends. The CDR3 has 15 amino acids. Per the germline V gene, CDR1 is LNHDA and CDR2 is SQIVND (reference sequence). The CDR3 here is CASSTSGTRNTEAFF. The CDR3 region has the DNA TGTGCCAGTAGTACCTCCGGGACACGGAACACTGAAGCTTTCTTT.

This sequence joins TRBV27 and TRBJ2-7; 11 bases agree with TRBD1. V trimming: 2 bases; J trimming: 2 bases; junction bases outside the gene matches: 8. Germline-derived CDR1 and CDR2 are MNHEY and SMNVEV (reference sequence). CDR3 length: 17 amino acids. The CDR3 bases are TGTGCCAGCAGTTTAAGAATGGGACAGGGGGGCCCCTACGAGCAGTACTTC. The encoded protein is CASSLRMGQGGPYEQYF.

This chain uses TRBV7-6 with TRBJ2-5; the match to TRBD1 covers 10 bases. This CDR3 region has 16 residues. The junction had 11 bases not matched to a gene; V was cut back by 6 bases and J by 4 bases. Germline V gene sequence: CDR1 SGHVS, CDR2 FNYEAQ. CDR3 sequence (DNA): TGTGCCAGCAGTCAAAGAACGGGACAGGGGATAGAGACCCAGTACTTC. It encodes CASSQRTGQGIETQYF.

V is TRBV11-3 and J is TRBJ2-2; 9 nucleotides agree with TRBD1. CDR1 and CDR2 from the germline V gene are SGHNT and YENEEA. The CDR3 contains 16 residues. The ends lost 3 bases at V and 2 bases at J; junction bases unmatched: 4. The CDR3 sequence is CASSLGTGRNTGELFF. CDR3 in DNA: TGTGCCAGCAGCTTGGGGACAGGGAGAAACACCGGGGAGCTGTTTTTT.

The chain's CDR3 is CASSPQQGRDQPQHF. CDR3 sequence (DNA): TGTGCCAGCAGCCCTCAACAGGGGCGGGATCAGCCCCAGCATTTT. This rearrangement joins TRBV7-2 to TRBJ1-5; TRBD1 matches 7 bases. There are 15 residues in the CDR3. Germline-derived CDR1 and CDR2 are SGHTA and FQGNSA. V shed 5 bases, J shed 5 bases, and the junction held 9 bases outside the gene matches. The full variable domain, in which reference TRBV7-2 and TRBJ1-5 provide the parts outside the CDR3, is GAGVSQSPSNKVTEKGKDVELRCDPISGHTALYWYRQSLGQGLEFLIYFQGNSAPDKSGLPSDRFSAERTGGSVSTLTIQRTQQEDSAVYLCASSPQQGRDQPQHFGDGTRLSIL.

In DNA form, the CDR3 reads TGTGCCAGCAGTTACTCGCAGTCCTCCTACGAGCAGTACTTC. Its protein product is CASSYSQSSYEQYF. The chain couples TRBV6-2 or TRBV6-3 to TRBJ2-7; D is ambiguous. This CDR3 is 14 amino acids long. The germline V gene encodes CDR1 MNHEY and CDR2 SVGEGT. V lost 0 bases, J lost 0 bases, and 6 bases lay in between.

Here the CDR3 DNA reads TGTGCCAGCAGCATTAGCGGGGGCCCCACAGATACGCAGTATTTT. This encodes CASSISGGPTDTQYF. The gene calls are TRBV7-3 and TRBJ2-3; TRBD2 matches 9 bases. The ends lost 5 bases at V and 2 bases at J; junction bases unmatched: 5. The CDR3 sequence is 15 residues long. Germline CDR1 SGHTA, CDR2 FQGTGA.

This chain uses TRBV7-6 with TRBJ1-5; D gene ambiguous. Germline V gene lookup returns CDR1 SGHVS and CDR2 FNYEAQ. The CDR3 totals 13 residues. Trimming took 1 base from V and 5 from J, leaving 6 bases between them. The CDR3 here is CASSLESYQPQHF. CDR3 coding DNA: TGTGCCAGCAGCTTAGAATCCTATCAGCCCCAGCATTTT.

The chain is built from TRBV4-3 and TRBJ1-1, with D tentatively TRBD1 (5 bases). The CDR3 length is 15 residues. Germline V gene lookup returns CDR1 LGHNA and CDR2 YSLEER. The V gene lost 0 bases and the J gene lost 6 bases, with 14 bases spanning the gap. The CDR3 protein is CASSQDFGGSAEAFF. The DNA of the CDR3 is TGCGCCAGCAGCCAAGATTTCGGGGGTAGCGCTGAAGCTTTCTTT.

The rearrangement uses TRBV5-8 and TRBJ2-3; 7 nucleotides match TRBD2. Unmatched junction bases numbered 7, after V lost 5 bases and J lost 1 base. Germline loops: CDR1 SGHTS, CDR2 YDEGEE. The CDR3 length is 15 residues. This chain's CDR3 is CASRNSGSGTDTQYF. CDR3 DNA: TGTGCCAGCAGGAATAGCGGGTCCGGCACAGATACGCAGTATTTT.